This T cell receptor beta chain was observed in a study of early T cells in non-severe SARS-CoV-2 infection. Study summary: Unsorted whole blood bulk RNA was sequenced, with unpaired chains.

Germline lookup yields CDR1 SEHNR and CDR2 FQNEAQ (reference sequence). The CDR3 spans 14 residues. Between the trimmed V and J ends, which lost 1 base and 1 base, there was a span of 5 bases. This clonotype was counted many times. TCRdb reprocessed the 5' RACE reads via MiXCR and lists one record per CDR3 protein. The repertoire has around 76,000 distinct CDR3 sequences, approximately 15% of them found once; the top ten carry around 3.6%. J is TRBJ1-5 and V is TRBV7-9, with D unresolved. This TCR came from an adult who was a healthcare worker with PCR-confirmed SARS-CoV-2 infection or an uninfected control (not recorded which). The input for sequencing was whole blood, taken at baseline. The CDR3 here is CASSLDSSNQPQHF. The CDR3 DNA is TGTGCCAGCAGCTTAGACTCCAGCAATCAGCCCCAGCATTTT. The whole variable domain, remainder taken from reference TRBV7-9 and TRBJ1-5, is DTGVSQNPRHKITKRGQNVTFRCDPISEHNRLYWYRQTLGQGPEFLTYFQNEAQLEKSRLLSDRFSAERPKGSFSTLEIQRTEQGDSAMYLCASSLDSSNQPQHFGDGTRLSIL.